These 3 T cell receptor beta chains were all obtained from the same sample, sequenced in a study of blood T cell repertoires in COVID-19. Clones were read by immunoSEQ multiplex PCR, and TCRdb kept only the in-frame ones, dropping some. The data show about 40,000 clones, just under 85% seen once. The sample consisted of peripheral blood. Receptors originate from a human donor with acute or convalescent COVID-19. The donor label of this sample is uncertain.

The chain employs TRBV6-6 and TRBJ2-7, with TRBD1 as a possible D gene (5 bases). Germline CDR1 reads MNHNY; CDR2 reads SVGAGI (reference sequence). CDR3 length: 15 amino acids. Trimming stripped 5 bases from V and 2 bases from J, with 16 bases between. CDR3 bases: TGTGCCAGCAGTGAGAACGCAGGGATGCCCTACGAGCAGTACTTC. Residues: CASSENAGMPYEQYF.

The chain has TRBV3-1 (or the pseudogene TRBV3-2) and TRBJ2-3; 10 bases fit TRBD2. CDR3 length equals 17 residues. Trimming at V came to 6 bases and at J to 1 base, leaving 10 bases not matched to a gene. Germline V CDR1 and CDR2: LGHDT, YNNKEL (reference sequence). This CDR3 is CASRFWASGGRTDTQYF. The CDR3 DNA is TGTGCCAGCAGGTTTTGGGCTAGCGGGGGCCGCACAGATACGCAGTATTTT.

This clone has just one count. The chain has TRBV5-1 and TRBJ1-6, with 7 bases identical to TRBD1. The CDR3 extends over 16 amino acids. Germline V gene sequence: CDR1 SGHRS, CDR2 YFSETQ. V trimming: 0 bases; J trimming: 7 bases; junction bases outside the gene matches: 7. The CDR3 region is CASSLGVPGQNSPLHF. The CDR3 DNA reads TGCGCCAGCAGCTTGGGGGTTCCGGGACAGAATTCACCCCTCCACTTT.